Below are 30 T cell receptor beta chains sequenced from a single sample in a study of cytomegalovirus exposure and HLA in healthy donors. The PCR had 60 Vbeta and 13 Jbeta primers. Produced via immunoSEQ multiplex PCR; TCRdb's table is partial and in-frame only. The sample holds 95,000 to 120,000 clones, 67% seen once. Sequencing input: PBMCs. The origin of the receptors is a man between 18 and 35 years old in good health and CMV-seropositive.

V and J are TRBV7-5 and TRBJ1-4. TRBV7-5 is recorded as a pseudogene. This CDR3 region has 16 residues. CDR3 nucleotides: TGTGTCAGAAGCCTCACTCCTAAGACCGGGGAGTCGAAACTGTTTTTT. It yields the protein CVRSLTPKTGESKLFF.

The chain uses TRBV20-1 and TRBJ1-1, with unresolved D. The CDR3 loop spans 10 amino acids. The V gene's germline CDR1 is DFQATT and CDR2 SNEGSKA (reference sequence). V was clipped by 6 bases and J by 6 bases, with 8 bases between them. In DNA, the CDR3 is TGCAGTGCCGGGGAGTCTGAAGCTTTCTTT. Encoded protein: CSAGESEAFF.

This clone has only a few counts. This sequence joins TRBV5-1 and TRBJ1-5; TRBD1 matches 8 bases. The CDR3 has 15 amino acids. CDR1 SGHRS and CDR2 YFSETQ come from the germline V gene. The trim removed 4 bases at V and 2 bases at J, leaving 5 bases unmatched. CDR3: CASSQGTGRNQPQHF. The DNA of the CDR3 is TGCGCCAGCAGCCAGGGGACAGGTCGCAATCAGCCCCAGCATTTT.

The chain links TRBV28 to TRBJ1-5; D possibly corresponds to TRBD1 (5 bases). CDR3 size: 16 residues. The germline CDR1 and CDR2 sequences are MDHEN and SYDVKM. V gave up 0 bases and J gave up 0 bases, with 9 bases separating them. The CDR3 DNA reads TGTGCCAGCAGTTTATGGGACACCTATAGCAATCAGCCCCAGCATTTT. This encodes CASSLWDTYSNQPQHF.

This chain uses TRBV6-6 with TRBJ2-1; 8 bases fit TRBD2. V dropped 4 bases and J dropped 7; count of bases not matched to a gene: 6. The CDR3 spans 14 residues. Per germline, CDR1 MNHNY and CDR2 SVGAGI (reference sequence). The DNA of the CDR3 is TGTGCCAGCAGTTTCCAGACTAGCGTTAATGAGCAGTTCTTC. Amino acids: CASSFQTSVNEQFF.

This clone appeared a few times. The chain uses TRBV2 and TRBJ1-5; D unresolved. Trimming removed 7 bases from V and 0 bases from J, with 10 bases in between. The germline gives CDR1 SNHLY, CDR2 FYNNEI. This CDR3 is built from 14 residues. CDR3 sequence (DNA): TGTGCCAGCAAACTACCCTATAGCAATCAGCCCCAGCATTTT. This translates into CASKLPYSNQPQHF.

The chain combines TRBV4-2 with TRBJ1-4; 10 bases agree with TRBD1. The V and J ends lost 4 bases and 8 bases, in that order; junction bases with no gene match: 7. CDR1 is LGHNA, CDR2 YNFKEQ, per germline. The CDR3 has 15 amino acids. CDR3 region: CASSRTGTGEEKLFF. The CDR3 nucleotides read TGTGCCAGCAGCCGAACCGGGACAGGGGAGGAAAAACTGTTTTTT.

In nucleotides, the CDR3 is TGTGCCAGCAGTCCGTCCTCCGGGACAGCCTACAATGAGCAGTTCTTC. Protein sequence: CASSPSSGTAYNEQFF. The J gene is TRBJ2-1, the V gene TRBV27, with 7 bases matching TRBD1. There are 16 residues in the CDR3. Trimming at V came to 5 bases and at J to 2 bases, leaving 9 bases not matched to a gene. Per the germline V gene, CDR1 is MNHEY and CDR2 is SMNVEV (reference sequence).

CDR3 DNA sequence: TGTGCCAGCAGTCCTAATACAGGGGGCTACTACGAGCAGTACGTC. Translated: CASSPNTGGYYEQYV. This chain uses TRBV6-1 with TRBJ2-7, with 9 positions matching TRBD1. From germline, CDR1 is MNHNS and CDR2 SASEGT. The CDR3 contains 15 residues. Trimming took 5 bases from V and 3 from J; bases not matched to a gene: 8.

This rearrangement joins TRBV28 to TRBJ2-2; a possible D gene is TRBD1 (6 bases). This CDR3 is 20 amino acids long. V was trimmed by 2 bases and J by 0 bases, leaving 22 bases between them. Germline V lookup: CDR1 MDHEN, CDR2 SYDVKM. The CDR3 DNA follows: TGTGCCAGCAGTTTAACCTACCTTTCGACAGGCAACGCGAACACCGGGGAGCTGTTTTTT. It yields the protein CASSLTYLSTGNANTGELFF.

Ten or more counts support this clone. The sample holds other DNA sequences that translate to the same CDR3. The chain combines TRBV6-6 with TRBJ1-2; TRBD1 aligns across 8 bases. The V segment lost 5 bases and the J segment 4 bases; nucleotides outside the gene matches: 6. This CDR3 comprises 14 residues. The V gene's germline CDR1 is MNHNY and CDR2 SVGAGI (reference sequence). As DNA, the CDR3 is TGTGCCAGCAGTAGTACGGGACAGGCCTATGGCTACACCTTC. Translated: CASSSTGQAYGYTF.

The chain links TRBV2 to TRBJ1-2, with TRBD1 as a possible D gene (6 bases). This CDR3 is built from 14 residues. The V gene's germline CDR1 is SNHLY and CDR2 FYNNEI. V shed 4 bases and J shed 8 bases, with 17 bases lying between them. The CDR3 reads CASSGRVGASGYTF. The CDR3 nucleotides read TGTGCCAGCAGTGGGCGGGTGGGGGCATCGGGCTACACCTTC.

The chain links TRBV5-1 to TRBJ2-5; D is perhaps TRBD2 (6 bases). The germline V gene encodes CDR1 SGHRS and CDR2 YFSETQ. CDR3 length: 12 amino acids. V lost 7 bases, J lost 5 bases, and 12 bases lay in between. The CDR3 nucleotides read TGCGCCAGCTCCGGGACTGGGGAGACCCAGTACTTC. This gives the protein CASSGTGETQYF.

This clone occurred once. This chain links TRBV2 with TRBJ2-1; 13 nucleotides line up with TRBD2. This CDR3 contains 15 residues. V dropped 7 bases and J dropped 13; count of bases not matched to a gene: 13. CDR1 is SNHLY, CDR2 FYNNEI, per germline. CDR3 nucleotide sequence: TGTGCCAGCAAACGAGGGACTAGCGGGGTTGGGTTTCAGTTCTTC. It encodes CASKRGTSGVGFQFF.

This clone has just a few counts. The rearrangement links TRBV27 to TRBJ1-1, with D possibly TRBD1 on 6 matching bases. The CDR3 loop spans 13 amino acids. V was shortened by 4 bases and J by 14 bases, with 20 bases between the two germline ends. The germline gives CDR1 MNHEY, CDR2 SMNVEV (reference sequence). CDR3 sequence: CASSSAGTRRYFF. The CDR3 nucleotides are TGTGCCAGCAGTTCCGCCGGGACAAGGAGATACTTCTTT.

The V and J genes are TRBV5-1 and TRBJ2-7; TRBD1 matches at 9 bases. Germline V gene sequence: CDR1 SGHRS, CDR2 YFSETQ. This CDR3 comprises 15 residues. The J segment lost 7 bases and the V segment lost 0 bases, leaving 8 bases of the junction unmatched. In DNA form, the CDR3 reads TGCGCCAGCAGCTTGGGGGGGACAGGGCCATTTGAGCAGTACGTC. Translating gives CASSLGGTGPFEQYV.

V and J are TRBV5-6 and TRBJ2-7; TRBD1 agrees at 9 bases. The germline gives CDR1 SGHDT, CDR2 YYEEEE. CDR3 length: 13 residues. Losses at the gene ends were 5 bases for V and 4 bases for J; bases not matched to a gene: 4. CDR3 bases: TGTGCCAGCAGGTCCGGGACAGGGTACGAGCAGTACGTC. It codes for CASRSGTGYEQYV.

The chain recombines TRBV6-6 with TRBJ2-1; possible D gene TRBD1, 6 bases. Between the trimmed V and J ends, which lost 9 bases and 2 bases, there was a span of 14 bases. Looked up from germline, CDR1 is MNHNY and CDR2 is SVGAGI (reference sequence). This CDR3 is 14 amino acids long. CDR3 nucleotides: TGTGCCAGTAACGGACAGAATACCTACAATGAGCAGTTCTTC. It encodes CASNGQNTYNEQFF.

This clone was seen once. The CDR3 here is CASSGGWTVGQPQHF. The CDR3 coding sequence is TGTGCCAGCAGTGGGGGGTGGACAGTGGGTCAGCCCCAGCATTTT. The V call is TRBV6-1, the J call TRBJ1-5; weak D call: TRBD1 (6 bases). This CDR3 has 15 amino acids. The ends were cut back, 4 bases at V and 6 bases at J, with 16 bases in the middle. Germline V lookup: CDR1 MNHNS, CDR2 SASEGT.

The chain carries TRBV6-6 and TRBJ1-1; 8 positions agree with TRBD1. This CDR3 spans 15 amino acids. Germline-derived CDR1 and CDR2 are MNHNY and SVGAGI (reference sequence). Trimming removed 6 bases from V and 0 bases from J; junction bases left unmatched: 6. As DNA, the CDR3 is TGTGCCAGCAGAAGGACAGGGTTCTTGAACACTGAAGCTTTCTTT. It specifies CASRRTGFLNTEAFF.

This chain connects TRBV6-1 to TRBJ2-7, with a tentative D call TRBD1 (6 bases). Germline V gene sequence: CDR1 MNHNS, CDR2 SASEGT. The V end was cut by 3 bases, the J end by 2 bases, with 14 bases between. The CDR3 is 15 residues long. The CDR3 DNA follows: TGTGCCAGCAGTGATTCTCCAGGGGCCCCCTACGAGCAGTACGTC. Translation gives CASSDSPGAPYEQYV.

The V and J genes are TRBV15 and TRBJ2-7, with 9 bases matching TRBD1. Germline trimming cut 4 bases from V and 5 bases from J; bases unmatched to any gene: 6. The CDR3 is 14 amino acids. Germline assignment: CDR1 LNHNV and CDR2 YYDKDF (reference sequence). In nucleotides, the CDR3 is TGTGCCACCAGCATAGGACAGGGGCTGGACGAGCAGTACTTC. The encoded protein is CATSIGQGLDEQYF.

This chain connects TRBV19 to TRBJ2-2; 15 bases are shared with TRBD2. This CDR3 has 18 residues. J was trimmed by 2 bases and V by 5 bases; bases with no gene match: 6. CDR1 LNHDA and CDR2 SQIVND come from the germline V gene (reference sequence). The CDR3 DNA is TGTGCCAGTAGTTTGGGACTAGCGGGGGGTTTCAACACCGGGGAGCTGTTTTTT. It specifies CASSLGLAGGFNTGELFF. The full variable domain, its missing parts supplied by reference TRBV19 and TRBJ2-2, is DGGITQSPKYLFRKEGQNVTLSCEQNLNHDAMYWYRQDPGQGLRLIYYSQIVNDFQKGDIAEGYSVSREKKESFPLTVTSAQKNPTAFYLCASSLGLAGGFNTGELFFGEGSRLTVL.

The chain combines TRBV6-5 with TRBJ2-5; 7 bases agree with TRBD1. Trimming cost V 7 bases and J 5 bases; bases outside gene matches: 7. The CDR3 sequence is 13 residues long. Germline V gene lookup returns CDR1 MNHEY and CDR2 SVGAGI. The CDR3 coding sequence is TGTGCCAGCAATGAGGGGGCCGATGAGACCCAGTACTTC. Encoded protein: CASNEGADETQYF.

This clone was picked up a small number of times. The CDR3 DNA reads TGTGCCAGCAGCCCCGACACGGGGTTATCTCCCTACGAGCAGTACTTC. Translated, it gives CASSPDTGLSPYEQYF. V and J are TRBV5-6 and TRBJ2-7, with D tentatively TRBD2 (5 bases). Trimming removed 4 bases at V and 2 bases at J, with 19 bases between. CDR3 length: 16 amino acids. The germline V gene has CDR1 SGHDT and CDR2 YYEEEE. Looking up the rest from reference TRBV5-6 and TRBJ2-7 gives the full variable domain: DAGVTQSPTHLIKTRGQQVTLRCSPKSGHDTVSWYQQALGQGPQFIFQYYEEEERQRGNFPDRFSGHQFPNYSSELNVNALLLGDSALYLCASSPDTGLSPYEQYFGPGTRLTVT.

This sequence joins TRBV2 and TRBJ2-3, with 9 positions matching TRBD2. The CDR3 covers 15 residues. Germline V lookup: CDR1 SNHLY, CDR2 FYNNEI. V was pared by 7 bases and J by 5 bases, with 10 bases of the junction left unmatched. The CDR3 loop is CASTPSGVAVDTQYF. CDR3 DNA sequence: TGTGCCAGCACCCCTAGCGGGGTAGCTGTAGATACGCAGTATTTT.

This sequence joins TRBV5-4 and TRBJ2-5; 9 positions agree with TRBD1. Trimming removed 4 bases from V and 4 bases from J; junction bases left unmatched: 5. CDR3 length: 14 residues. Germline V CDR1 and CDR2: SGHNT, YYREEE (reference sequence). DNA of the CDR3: TGTGCCAGCAGCGCCCGACAGGGGGGAGAGACCCAGTACTTC. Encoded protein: CASSARQGGETQYF.

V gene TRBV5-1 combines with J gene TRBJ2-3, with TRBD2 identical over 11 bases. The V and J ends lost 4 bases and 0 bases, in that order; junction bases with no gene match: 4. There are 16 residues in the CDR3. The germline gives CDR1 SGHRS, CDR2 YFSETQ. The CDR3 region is CASSGRLAGSTDTQYF. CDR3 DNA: TGCGCCAGCAGCGGAAGACTAGCGGGGAGCACAGATACGCAGTATTTT.

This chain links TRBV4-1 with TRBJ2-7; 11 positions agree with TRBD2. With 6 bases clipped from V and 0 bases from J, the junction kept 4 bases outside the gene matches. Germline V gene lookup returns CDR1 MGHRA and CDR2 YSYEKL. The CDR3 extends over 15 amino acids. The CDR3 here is CASSSTSGGSYEQYV. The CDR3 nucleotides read TGCGCCAGCAGTTCTACTAGCGGGGGCTCCTACGAGCAGTACGTC.

In DNA, the CDR3 is TGTGCCAGCAGCAAATCGGCAGGGGGAGAGACCCAGTACTTC. Its translation: CASSKSAGGETQYF. The V gene is TRBV21-1, the J gene TRBJ2-5; the table's D call of TRBD1 was not tested on the DNA. TRBV21-1 is a pseudogene locus. CDR3 length: 14 amino acids.